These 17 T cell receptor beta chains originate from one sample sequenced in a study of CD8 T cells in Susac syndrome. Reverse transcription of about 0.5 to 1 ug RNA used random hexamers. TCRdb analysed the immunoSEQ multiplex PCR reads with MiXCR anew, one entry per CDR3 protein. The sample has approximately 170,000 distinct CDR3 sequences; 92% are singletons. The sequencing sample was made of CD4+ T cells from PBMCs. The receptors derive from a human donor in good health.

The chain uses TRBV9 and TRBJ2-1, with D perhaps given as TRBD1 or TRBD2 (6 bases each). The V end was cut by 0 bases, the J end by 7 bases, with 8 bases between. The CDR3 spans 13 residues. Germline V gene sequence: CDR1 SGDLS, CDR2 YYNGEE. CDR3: CASSVEGGNEQFF. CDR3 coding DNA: TGTGCCAGCAGCGTAGAAGGGGGGAATGAGCAGTTCTTC.

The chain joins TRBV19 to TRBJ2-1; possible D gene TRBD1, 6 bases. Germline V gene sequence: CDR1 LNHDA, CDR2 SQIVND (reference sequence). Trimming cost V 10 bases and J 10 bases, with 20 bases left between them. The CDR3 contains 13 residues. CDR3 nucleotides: TGTGCCACCTCGCCCGGGGCTAGGGGGGAGCAGTTCTTC. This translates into CATSPGARGEQFF.

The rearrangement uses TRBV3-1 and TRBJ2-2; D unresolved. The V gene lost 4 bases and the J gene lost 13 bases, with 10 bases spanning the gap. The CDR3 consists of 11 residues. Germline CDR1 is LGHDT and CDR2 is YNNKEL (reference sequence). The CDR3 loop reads CASSRPFWLFF. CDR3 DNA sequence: TGTGCCAGCAGCCGGCCCTTTTGGCTGTTTTTT.

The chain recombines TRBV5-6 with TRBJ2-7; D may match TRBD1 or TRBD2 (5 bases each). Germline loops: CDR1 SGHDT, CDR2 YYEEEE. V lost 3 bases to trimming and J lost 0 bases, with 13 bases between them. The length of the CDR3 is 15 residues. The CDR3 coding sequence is TGTGCCAGCAGCTATGGGACGCTAGGCTCCTACGAGCAGTACTTC. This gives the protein CASSYGTLGSYEQYF.

The CDR3 protein is CASQQGNREKLFF. CDR3 sequence (DNA): TGTGCCAGCCAACAGGGGAATCGGGAAAAACTGTTTTTT. This chain connects TRBV25-1 to TRBJ1-4; 7 nucleotides agree with TRBD1. Germline trimming cut 8 bases from V and 8 bases from J; bases unmatched to any gene: 8. The CDR3 contains 13 residues. Germline lookup yields CDR1 MGHDK and CDR2 SYGVNS.

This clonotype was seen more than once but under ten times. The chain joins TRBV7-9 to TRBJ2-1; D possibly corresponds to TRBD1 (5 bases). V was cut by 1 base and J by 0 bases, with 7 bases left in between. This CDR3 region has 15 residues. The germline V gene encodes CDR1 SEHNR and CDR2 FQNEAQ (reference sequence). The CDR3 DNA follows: TGTGCCAGCAGCTTAGAGGGGTCCTCCTACAATGAGCAGTTCTTC. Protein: CASSLEGSSYNEQFF.

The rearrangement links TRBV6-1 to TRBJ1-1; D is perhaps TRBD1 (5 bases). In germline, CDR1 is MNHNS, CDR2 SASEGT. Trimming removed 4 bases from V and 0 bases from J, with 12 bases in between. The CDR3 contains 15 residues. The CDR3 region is CASSVDGRVNTEAFF. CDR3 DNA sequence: TGTGCCAGCAGTGTCGATGGCAGGGTGAACACTGAAGCTTTCTTT.

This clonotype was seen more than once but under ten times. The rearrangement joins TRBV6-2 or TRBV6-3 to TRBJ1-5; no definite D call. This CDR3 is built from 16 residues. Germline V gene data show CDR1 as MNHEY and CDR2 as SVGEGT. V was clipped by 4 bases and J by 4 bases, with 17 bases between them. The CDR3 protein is CASSSGPPTLNQPQHF. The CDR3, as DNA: TGTGCCAGCAGTTCCGGACCGCCCACATTAAATCAGCCCCAGCATTTT.

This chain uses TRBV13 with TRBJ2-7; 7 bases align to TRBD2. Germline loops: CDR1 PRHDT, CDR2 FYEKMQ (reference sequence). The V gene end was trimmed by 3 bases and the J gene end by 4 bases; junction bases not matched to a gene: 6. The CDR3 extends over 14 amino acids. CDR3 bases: TGTGCCAGCAGCTTGAGTAGCGGGCAATACGAGCAGTACTTC. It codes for CASSLSSGQYEQYF.

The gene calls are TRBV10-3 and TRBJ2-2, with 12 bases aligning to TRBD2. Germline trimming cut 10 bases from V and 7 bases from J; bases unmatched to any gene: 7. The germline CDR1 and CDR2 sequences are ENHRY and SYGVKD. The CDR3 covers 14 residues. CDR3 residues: CATRTSGTDGELFF. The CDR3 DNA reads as TGTGCCACCCGGACTAGCGGGACGGACGGGGAGCTGTTTTTT.

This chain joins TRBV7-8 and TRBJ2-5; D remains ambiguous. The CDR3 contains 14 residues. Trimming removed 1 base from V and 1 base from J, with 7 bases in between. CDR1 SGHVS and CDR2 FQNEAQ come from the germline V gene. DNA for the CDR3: TGTGCCAGCAGCTTAGGTTGGTCCCAAGAGACCCAGTACTTC. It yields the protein CASSLGWSQETQYF.

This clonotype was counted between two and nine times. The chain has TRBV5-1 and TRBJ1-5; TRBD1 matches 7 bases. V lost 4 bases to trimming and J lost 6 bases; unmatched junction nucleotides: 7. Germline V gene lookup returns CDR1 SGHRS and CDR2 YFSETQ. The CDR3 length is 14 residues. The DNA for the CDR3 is TGCGCCAGCAGCCCGGCGGGGGACAGTCAGCCCCAGCATTTT. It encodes CASSPAGDSQPQHF.

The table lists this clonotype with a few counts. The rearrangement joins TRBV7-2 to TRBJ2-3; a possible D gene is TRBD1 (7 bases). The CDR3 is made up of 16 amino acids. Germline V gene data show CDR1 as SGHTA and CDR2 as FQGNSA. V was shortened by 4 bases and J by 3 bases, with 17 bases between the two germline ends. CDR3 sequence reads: CASSSPEQGGTDTQYF. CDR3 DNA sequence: TGTGCCAGCAGCTCCCCCGAGCAGGGGGGAACAGATACGCAGTATTTT.

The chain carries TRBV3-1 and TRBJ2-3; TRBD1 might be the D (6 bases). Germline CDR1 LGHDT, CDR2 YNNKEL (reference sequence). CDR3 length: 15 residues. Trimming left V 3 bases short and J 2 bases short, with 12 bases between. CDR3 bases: TGTGCCAGCAGCCATGTGGACAGAGCCACAGATACGCAGTATTTT. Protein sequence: CASSHVDRATDTQYF.

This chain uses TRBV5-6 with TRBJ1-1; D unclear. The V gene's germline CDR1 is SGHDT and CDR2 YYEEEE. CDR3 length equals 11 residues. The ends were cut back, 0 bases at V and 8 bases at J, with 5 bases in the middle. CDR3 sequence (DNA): TGTGCCAGCAGCTTGGGGTCAGAAGCTTTCTTT. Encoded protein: CASSLGSEAFF. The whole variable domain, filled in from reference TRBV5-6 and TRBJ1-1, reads DAGVTQSPTHLIKTRGQQVTLRCSPKSGHDTVSWYQQALGQGPQFIFQYYEEEERQRGNFPDRFSGHQFPNYSSELNVNALLLGDSALYLCASSLGSEAFFGQGTRLTVV.

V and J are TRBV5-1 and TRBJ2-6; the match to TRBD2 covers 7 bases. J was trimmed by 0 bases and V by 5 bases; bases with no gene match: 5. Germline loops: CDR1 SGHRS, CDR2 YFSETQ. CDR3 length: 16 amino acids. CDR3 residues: CASRTGGNSGANVLTF. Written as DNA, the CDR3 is TGCGCCAGCAGGACGGGAGGAAACTCTGGGGCCAACGTCCTGACTTTC.

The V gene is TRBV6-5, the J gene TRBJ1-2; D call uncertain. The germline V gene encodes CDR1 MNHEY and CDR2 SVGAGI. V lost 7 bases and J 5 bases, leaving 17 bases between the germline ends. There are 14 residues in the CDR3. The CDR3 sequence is CASTEAPERYGYTF. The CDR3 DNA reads TGTGCCAGCACCGAAGCCCCCGAACGTTATGGCTACACCTTC.